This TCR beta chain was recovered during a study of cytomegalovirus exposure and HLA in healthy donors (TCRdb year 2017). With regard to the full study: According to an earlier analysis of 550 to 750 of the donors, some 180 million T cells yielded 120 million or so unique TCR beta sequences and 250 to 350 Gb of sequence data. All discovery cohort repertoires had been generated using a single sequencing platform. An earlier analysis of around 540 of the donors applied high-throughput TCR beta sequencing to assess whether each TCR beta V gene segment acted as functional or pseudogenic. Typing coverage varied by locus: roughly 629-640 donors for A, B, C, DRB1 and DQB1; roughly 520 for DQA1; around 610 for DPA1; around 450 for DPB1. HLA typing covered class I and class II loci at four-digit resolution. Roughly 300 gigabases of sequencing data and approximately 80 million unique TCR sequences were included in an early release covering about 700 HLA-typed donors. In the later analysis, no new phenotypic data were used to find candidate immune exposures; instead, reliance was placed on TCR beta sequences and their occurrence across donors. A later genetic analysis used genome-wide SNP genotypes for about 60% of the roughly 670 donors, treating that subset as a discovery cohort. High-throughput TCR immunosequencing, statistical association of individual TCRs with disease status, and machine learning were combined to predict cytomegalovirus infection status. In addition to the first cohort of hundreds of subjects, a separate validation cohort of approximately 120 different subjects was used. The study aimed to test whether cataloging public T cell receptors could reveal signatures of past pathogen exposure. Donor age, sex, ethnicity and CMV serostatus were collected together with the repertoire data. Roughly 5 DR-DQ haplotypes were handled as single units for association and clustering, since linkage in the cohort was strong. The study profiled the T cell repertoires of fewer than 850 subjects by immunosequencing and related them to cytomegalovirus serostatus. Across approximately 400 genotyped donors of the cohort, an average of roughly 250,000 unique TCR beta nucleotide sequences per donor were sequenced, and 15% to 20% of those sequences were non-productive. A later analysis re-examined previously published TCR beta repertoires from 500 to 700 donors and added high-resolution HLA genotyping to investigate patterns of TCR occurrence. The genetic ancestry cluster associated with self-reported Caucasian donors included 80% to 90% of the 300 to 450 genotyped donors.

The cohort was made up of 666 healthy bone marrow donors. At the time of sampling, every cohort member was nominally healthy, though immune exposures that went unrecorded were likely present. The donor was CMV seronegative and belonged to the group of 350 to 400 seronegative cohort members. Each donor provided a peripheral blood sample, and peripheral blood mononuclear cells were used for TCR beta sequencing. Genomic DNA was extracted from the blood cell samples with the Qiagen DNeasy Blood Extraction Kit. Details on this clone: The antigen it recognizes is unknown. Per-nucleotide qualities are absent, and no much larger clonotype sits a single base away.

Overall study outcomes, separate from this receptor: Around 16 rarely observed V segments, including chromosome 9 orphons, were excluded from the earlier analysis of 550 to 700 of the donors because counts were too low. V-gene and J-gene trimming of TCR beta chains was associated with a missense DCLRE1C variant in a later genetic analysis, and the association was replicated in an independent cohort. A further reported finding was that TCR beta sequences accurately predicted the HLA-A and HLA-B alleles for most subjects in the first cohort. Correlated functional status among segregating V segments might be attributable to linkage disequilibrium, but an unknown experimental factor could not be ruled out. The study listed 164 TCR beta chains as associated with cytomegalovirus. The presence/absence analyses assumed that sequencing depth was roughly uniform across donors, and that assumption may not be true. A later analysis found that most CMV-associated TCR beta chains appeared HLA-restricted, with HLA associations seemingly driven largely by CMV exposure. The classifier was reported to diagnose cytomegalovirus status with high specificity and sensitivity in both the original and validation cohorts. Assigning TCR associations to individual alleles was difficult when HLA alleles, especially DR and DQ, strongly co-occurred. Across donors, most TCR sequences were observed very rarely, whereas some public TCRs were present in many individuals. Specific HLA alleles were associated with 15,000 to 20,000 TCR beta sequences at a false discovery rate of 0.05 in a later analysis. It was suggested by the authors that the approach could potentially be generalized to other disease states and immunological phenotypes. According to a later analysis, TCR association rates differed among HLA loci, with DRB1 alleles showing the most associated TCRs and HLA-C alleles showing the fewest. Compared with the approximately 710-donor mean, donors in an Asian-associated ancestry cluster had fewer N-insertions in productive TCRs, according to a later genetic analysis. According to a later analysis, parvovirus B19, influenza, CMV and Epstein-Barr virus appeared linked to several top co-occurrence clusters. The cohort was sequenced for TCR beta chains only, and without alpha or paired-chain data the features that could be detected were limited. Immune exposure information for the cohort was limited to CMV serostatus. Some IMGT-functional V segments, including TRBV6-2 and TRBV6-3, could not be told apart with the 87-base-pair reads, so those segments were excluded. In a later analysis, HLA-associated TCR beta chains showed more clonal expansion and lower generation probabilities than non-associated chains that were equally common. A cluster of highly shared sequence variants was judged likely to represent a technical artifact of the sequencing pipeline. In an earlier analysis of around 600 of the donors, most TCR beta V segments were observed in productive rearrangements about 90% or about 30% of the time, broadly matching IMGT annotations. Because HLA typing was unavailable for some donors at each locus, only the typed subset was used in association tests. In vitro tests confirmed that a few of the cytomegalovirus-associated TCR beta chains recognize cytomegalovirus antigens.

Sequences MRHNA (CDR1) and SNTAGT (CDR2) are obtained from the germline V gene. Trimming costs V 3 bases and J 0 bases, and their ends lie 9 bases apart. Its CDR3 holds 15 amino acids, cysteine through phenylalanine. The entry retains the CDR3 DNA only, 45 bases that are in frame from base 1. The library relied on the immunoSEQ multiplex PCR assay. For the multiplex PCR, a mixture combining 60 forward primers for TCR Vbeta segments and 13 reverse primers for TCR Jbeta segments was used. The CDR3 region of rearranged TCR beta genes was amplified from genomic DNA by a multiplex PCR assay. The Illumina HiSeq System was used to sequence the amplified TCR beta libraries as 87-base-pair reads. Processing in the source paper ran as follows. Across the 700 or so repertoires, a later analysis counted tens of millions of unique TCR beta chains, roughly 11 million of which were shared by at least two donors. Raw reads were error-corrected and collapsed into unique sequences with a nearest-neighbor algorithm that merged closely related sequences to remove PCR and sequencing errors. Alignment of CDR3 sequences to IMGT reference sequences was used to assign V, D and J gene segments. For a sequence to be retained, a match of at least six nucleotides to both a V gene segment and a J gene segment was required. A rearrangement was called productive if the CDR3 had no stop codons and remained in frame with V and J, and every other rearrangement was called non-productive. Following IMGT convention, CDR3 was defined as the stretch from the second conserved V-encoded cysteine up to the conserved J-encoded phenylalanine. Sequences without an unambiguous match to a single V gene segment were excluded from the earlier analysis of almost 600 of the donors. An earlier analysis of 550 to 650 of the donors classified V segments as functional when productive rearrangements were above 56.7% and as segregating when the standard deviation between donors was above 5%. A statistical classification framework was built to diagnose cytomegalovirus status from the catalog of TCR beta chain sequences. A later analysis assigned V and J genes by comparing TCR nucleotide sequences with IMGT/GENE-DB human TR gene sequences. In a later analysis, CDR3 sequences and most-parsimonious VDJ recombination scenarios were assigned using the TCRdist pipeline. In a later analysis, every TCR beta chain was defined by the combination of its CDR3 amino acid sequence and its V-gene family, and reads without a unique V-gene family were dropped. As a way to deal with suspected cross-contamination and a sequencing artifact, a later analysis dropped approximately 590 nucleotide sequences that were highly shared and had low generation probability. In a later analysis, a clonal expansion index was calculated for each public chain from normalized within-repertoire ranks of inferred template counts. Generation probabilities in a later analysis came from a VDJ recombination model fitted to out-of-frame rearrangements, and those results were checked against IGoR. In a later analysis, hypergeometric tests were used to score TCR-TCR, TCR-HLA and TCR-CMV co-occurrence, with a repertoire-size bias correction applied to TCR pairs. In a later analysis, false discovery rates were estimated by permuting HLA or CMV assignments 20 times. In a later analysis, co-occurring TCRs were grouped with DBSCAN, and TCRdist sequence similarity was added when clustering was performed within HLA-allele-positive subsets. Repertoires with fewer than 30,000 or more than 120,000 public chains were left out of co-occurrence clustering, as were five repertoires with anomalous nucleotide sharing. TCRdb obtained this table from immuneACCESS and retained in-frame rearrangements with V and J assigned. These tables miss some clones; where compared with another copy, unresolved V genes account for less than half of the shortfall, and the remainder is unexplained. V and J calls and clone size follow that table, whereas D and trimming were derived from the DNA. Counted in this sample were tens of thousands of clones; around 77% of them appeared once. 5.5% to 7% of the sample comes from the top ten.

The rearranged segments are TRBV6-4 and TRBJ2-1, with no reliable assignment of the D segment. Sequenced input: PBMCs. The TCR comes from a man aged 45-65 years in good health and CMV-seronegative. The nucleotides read TGTGCCAGCAGTGAGAGCGTCAGCTCCTACAATGAGCAGTTCTTC. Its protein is CASSESVSSYNEQFF.